These 7 T cell receptor beta chains were sequenced from one sample in a study of blood T cell repertoires in COVID-19. Produced via immunoSEQ multiplex PCR; TCRdb's table is partial and in-frame only. The sample includes 120,000 to 150,000 clones, roughly 90% of them seen just once. The specimen sequenced was PBMCs or T cells enriched from blood (not recorded which). These receptors were taken from a woman aged 25 to 39 with acute COVID-19.

The chain carries TRBV15 and TRBJ2-5; D might be TRBD1 (5 bases). Looked up from germline, CDR1 is LNHNV and CDR2 is YYDKDF (reference sequence). The CDR3 contains 15 residues. Trimming shortened V by 3 bases and J by 0 bases, and 11 bases separated the two germline ends. The CDR3 sequence is CATSSATAYQETQYF. In DNA form, the CDR3 reads TGTGCCACCAGCAGTGCGACAGCTTACCAAGAGACCCAGTACTTC.

The chain has TRBV9 and TRBJ2-1; 9 bases fit TRBD1. Losses at the gene ends were 0 bases for V and 9 bases for J; bases not matched to a gene: 7. The CDR3 sequence is 15 residues long. The germline gives CDR1 SGDLS, CDR2 YYNGEE. CDR3 DNA: TGTGCCAGCAGCGTAGTTCCCGGGACAGGGAGTGAGCAGTTCTTC. This sequence encodes CASSVVPGTGSEQFF.

The V gene is TRBV19, the J gene TRBJ2-7, with D maybe TRBD1 (6 bases). V was trimmed by 5 bases and J by 2 bases, leaving 13 bases between them. The CDR3 consists of 14 residues. CDR1 is LNHDA, CDR2 SQIVND, per germline (reference sequence). The CDR3 bases are TGTGCCAGTAGTCCAACACAGGGACCCTACGAGCAGTACTTC. This sequence encodes CASSPTQGPYEQYF.

J is TRBJ2-1 and V is TRBV6-4, with D possibly being TRBD2 (5 bases). V lost 6 bases to trimming and J lost 0 bases, with 12 bases between them. The CDR3 contains 15 residues. The germline CDR1 and CDR2 sequences are MRHNA and SNTAGT. The CDR3 coding sequence is TGTGCCAGCAGCAGTAAGGCGGGCTCCTACAATGAGCAGTTCTTC. Encoded protein: CASSSKAGSYNEQFF.

The chain couples TRBV9 to TRBJ2-1; TRBD2 matches 13 bases. V was clipped by 0 bases and J by 9 bases; unmatched bases: 6. Per germline, CDR1 SGDLS and CDR2 YYNGEE. CDR3 size: 16 residues. CDR3 DNA sequence: TGTGCCAGCAGCGTAGAACTAGCGGGAGGGAGGGGTGAGCAGTTCTTC. Its protein is CASSVELAGGRGEQFF.

For the CDR3, the DNA is TGTGCCAGTAGTATCGGGACAACATACACTGAAGCTTTCTTT. This gives the protein CASSIGTTYTEAFF. V and J are TRBV19 and TRBJ1-1, with D tentatively TRBD1 (6 bases). This CDR3 spans 14 amino acids. Germline CDR1 reads LNHDA; CDR2 reads SQIVND (reference sequence). V dropped 3 bases and J dropped 3 bases, with 11 bases sitting between them.

This rearrangement joins TRBV19 to TRBJ2-1; possible D gene TRBD1, 5 bases. The germline CDR1 and CDR2 sequences are LNHDA and SQIVND (reference sequence). V dropped 7 bases and J dropped 2 bases, with 12 bases sitting between them. This CDR3 comprises 14 residues. CDR3 sequence: CASTAAGTYNEQFF. The CDR3 nucleotides read TGTGCCAGTACGGCGGCAGGGACCTACAATGAGCAGTTCTTC.